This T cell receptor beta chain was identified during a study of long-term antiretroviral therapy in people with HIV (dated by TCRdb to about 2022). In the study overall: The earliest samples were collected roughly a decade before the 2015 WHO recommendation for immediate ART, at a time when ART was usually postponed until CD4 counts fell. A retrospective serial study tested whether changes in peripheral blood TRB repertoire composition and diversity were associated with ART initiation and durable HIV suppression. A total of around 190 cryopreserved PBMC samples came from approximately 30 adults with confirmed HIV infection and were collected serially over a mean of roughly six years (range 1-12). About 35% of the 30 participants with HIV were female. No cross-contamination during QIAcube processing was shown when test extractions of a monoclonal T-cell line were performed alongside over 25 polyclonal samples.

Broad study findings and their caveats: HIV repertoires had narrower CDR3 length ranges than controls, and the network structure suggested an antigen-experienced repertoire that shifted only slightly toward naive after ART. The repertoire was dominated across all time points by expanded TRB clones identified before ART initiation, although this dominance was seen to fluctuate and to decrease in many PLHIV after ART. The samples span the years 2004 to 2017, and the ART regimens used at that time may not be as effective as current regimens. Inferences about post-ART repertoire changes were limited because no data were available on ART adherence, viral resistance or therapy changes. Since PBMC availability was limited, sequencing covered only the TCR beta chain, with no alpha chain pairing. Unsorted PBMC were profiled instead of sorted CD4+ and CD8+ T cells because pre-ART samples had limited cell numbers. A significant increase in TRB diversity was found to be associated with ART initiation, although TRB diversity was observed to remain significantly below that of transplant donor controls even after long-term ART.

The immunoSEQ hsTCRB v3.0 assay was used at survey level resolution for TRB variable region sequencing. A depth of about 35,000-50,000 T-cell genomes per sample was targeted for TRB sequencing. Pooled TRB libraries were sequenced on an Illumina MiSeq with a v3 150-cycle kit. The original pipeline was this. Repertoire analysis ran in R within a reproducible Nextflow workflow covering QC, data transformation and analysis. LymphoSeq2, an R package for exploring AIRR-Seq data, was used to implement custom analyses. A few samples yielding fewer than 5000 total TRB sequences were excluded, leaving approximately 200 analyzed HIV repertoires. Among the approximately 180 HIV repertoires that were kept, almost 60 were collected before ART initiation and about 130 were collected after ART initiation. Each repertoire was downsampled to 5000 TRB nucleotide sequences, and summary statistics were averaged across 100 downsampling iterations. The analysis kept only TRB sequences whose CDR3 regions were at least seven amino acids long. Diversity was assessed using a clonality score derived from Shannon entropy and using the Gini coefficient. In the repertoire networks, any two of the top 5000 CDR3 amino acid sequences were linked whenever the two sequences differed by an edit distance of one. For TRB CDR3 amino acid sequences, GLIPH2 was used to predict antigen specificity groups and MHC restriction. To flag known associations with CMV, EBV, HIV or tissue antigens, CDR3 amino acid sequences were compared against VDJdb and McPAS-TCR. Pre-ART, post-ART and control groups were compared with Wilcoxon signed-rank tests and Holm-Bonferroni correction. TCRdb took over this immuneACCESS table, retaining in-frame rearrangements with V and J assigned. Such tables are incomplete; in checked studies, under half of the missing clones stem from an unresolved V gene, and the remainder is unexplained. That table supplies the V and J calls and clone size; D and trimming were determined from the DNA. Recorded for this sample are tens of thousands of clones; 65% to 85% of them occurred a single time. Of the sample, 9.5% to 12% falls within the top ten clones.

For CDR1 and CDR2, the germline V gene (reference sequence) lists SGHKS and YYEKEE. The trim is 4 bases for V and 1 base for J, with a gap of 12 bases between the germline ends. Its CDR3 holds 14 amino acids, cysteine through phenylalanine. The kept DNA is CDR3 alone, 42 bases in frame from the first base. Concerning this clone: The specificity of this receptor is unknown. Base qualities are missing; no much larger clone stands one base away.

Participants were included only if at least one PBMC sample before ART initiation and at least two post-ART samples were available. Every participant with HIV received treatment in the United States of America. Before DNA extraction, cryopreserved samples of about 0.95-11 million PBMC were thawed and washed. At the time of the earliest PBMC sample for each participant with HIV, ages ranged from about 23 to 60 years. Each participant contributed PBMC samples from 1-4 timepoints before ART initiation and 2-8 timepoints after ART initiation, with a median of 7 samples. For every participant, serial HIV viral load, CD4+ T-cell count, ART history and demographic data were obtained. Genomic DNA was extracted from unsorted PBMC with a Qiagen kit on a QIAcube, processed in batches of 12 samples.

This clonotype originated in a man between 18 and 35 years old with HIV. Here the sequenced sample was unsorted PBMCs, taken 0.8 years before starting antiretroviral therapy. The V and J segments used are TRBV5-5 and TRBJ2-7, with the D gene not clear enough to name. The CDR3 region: CASSPTKSSYEQYF. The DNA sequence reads TGTGCCAGCAGCCCTACCAAATCTTCCTACGAGCAGTACTTC.